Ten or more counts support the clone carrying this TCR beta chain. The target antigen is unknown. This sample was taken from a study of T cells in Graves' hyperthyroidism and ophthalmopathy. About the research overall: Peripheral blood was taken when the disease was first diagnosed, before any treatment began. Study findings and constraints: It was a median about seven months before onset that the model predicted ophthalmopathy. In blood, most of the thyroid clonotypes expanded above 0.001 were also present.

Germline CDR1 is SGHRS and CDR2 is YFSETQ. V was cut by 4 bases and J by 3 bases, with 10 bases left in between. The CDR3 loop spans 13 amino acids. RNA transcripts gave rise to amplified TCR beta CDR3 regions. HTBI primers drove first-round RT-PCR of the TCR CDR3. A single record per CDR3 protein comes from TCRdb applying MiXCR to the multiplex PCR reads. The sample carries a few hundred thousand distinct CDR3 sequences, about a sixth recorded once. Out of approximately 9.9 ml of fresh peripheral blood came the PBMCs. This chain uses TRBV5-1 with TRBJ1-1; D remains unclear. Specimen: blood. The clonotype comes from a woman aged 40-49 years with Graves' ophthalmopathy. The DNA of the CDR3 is TGCGCCAGCAGCAATCAGGAAGACACTGAAGCTTTCTTT. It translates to CASSNQEDTEAFF.